A selection of T cell receptor beta chains follows, all from one sample in a study of T cell responses to AZD1222 COVID-19 vaccine. Sequencing used immunoSEQ multiplex PCR; TCRdb keeps in-frame clones, though not all of them. The sample lists approximately 160,000 clones; roughly 93% were seen once. The sequencing used peripheral blood, collected on day 0 of AZD1222 vaccination. These receptors originate from an adult in good health. Both conserved end residues are part of each CDR3. A D gene is named only where the DNA matches it firmly. Part of the rows lack a size; the others show once, few, many or a class for expanded clones.

length	size	D	V	J	CDR3	DNA
15	.	.	TRBV21-1	TRBJ2-1	CASSHRGQAWNEQFF	TGTGCCAGCAGTCACAGGGGGCAAGCTTGGAATGAGCAGTTCTTC
13	.	.	TRBV6-6	TRBJ1-6	CAAQTGFNSPLHF	TGTGCCGCTCAGACAGGATTTAATTCACCCCTCCACTTT
17	.	.	TRBV4-1	TRBJ1-1	CASSHSIKGGMNTEAFF	TGCGCCAGCAGCCACTCGATTAAGGGGGGTATGAACACTGAAGCTTTCTTT
16	once	.	TRBV4-3	TRBJ1-1	CASSQGQRAAHTEAFF	TGCGCCAGCAGCCAAGGCCAGCGTGCGGCCCACACTGAAGCTTTCTTT
14	few	.	TRBV20-1	TRBJ1-2	CSASFPPALEGYTF	TGCAGTGCTAGTTTCCCCCCAGCTCTCGAGGGCTACACCTTC
13	.	.	TRBV2	TRBJ1-1	CASTYGWRAEAFF	TGTGCCAGCACCTACGGTTGGAGGGCTGAAGCTTTCTTT
18	.	TRBD1	TRBV18	TRBJ2-2	CASSLQPGTGVGTGELFF	TGTGCCAGCTCACTTCAACCCGGGACAGGGGTCGGCACCGGGGAGCTGTTTTTT
13	.	.	TRBV5-1	TRBJ2-7	CASSLTVGKEQYF	TGCGCCAGCAGCTTGACCGTCGGGAAGGAGCAGTACTTC
15	once	.	TRBV6-2/TRBV6-3	TRBJ1-5	CASSYHREGNQPQHF	TGTGCCAGCAGTTACCACAGGGAAGGCAATCAGCCCCAGCATTTT
14	.	.	TRBV18	TRBJ2-7	CASSPPDSSYEQYF	TGTGCCAGCTCACCCCCTGACAGCTCCTACGAGCAGTACTTC
15	once	.	TRBV6-5	TRBJ2-7	CASSYSAGGYYEQYF	TGTGCCAGCAGTTACTCCGCAGGGGGGTACTACGAGCAGTACTTC
13	.	.	TRBV5-1	TRBJ1-4	CASSNKGNEKLFF	TGCGCCAGCAGCAATAAGGGGAATGAAAAACTGTTTTTT
13	.	.	TRBV10-1	TRBJ1-3	CASSENRGNTIYF	TGCGCCAGCAGTGAGAACCGTGGAAACACCATATATTTT
15	.	.	TRBV7-9	TRBJ2-7	CASSFGGYSYVEQYF	TGTGCCAGCAGCTTTGGGGGTTATTCCTACGTGGAGCAGTACTTC
15	.	.	TRBV7-2	TRBJ1-3	CASSDGTNSGNTIYF	TGTGCCAGCAGCGACGGGACGAACTCTGGAAACACCATATATTTT
16	.	.	TRBV4-1	TRBJ2-5	CASSQGKRLWGETQYF	TGCGCCAGCAGCCAAGGAAAGCGGCTTTGGGGAGAGACCCAGTACTTC
15	once	.	TRBV4-1	TRBJ1-2	CASSQPFGRTYGYTF	TGCGCCAGCAGCCAACCCTTTGGGAGGACCTATGGCTACACCTTC
11	.	.	TRBV30	TRBJ1-2	CAWSRSYGYTF	TGTGCCTGGAGTCGGAGCTATGGCTACACCTTC
12	.	.	TRBV4-2	TRBJ1-5	CASSQNNQPQHF	TGTGCCAGCAGCCAAAATAATCAGCCCCAGCATTTT
12	.	.	TRBV7-9	TRBJ2-1	CASPSNYNEQFF	TGTGCCAGCCCTAGCAACTACAATGAGCAGTTCTTC
18	.	TRBD2	TRBV11-2	TRBJ2-1	CASSLEGDKRGRLREQFF	TGTGCCAGCAGCTTAGAGGGGGACAAGCGGGGGCGTCTAAGAGAGCAGTTCTTC
14	.	.	TRBV15	TRBJ2-2	CATRTPRWAGELFF	TGTGCCACCAGGACACCCAGGTGGGCCGGGGAGCTGTTTTTT
15	.	.	TRBV5-1	TRBJ2-1	CASSLLSHSYNEQFF	TGCGCCAGCAGCTTGCTCTCGCACTCCTACAATGAGCAGTTCTTC
13	.	.	TRBV10-3	TRBJ2-7	CAISPTDPYEQYF	TGTGCCATCAGTCCAACTGACCCCTACGAGCAGTACTTC
18	.	TRBD2	TRBV5-1	TRBJ2-3	CASSQGLAGALSTDTQYF	TGCGCCAGCAGCCAGGGACTAGCGGGAGCCCTTAGCACAGATACGCAGTATTTT
18	.	.	TRBV28	TRBJ1-3	CASNDPGARKESGNTIYF	TGTGCCAGCAACGATCCGGGAGCCCGTAAAGAATCTGGAAACACCATATATTTT
16	.	.	TRBV6-6	TRBJ1-2	CASTTATAGVDYGYTF	TGTGCCAGCACTACGGCGACAGCAGGTGTGGACTATGGCTACACCTTC
17	.	TRBD2	TRBV10-2	TRBJ2-7	CASSEPHRGRASDEQYF	TGCGCCAGCAGTGAGCCCCACCGGGGGAGGGCGAGCGACGAGCAGTACTTC
12	.	.	TRBV28	TRBJ2-7	CASNLRGYEQYF	TGTGCCAGCAATCTACGGGGCTACGAGCAGTACTTC
13	.	TRBD1	TRBV30	TRBJ1-2	CAWSGQGIYGYTF	TGTGCCTGGAGTGGACAGGGTATCTATGGCTACACCTTC
16	.	TRBD2	TRBV5-1	TRBJ2-1	CASSPGTSGEYNEQFF	TGCGCCAGCAGCCCTGGGACTAGCGGGGAATACAATGAGCAGTTCTTC
19	.	.	TRBV28	TRBJ1-5	CAPVASFTPPERLNQPQHF	TGTGCCCCCGTGGCATCATTCACCCCACCCGAACGCCTTAATCAGCCCCAGCATTTT
14	.	.	TRBV19	TRBJ1-5	CASSIRDSNQPQHF	TGTGCCAGTAGTATCCGGGATAGCAATCAGCCCCAGCATTTT
11	.	TRBD2	TRBV11-3	TRBJ2-5	CASRGGETQYF	TGTGCCAGCAGGGGGGGGGAGACCCAGTACTTC
16	.	TRBD2	TRBV7-2	TRBJ2-5	CASSLHRLAGQETQYF	TGTGCCAGCAGCTTACATCGGCTAGCGGGGCAAGAGACCCAGTACTTC
14	.	.	TRBV20-1	TRBJ1-5	CSASILDPGQPQHF	TGCAGTGCTAGTATTTTAGATCCCGGCCAGCCCCAGCATTTT
14	.	.	TRBV19	TRBJ1-2	CASKRRGEGYGYTF	TGTGCCAGTAAAAGGAGGGGGGAAGGGTATGGCTACACCTTC
12	.	.	TRBV28	TRBJ1-5	CASSLGNQPQHF	TGTGCCAGCAGTTTGGGCAATCAGCCCCAGCATTTT
15	once	TRBD1	TRBV6-5	TRBJ2-3	CASRMGQVSTDTQYF	TGTGCCAGCAGGATGGGACAGGTCTCGACAGATACGCAGTATTTT
11	once	.	TRBV20-1	TRBJ2-7	CSASDSYEQYF	TGCAGTGCTTCTGACAGCTACGAGCAGTACTTC
14	.	.	TRBV19	TRBJ1-1	CASSVGWKNTEAFF	TGTGCCAGTAGCGTGGGGTGGAAGAACACTGAAGCTTTCTTT
14	.	.	TRBV4-3	TRBJ1-2	CASSQESGFYGYTF	TGCGCCAGCAGCCAAGAATCAGGGTTCTATGGCTACACCTTC
16	.	.	TRBV15	TRBJ2-3	CATSRDRGSAQRDQYF	TGTGCCACCAGCAGAGATCGGGGCAGTGCACAAAGGGACCAGTATTTT
14	.	TRBD1	TRBV7-2	TRBJ1-1	CASSLVQGGAEAFF	TGTGCCAGCAGCTTAGTTCAGGGGGGCGCTGAAGCTTTCTTT
14	.	TRBD1	TRBV19	TRBJ1-5	CASSSTGGSQPQHF	TGTGCCAGTAGCTCGACAGGGGGCAGTCAGCCCCAGCATTTT
18	.	.	TRBV18	TRBJ2-6	CASSLSSLTGSGANVLTF	TGTGCCAGCTCACTCAGCTCTTTGACAGGCTCTGGGGCCAACGTCCTGACTTTC
14	.	TRBD1	TRBV3-1/TRBV3-2	TRBJ1-6	CASSPRQGNSPLHF	TGTGCCAGCAGCCCCCGACAGGGGAACTCACCCCTCCACTTT
18	.	.	TRBV19	TRBJ1-5	CASTNDPTGRYSNQPQHF	TGTGCCAGTACTAACGACCCCACCGGCCGGTATAGCAATCAGCCCCAGCATTTT
15	once	.	TRBV28	TRBJ1-2	CASSFLGLSNYGYTF	TGTGCCAGCAGTTTTTTAGGACTCTCTAACTATGGCTACACCTTC
13	.	.	TRBV3-1/TRBV3-2	TRBJ1-2	CASTGGRRNGYTF	TGTGCCAGCACCGGGGGGAGGAGGAATGGCTACACCTTC
14	once	.	TRBV6-5	TRBJ1-3	CATLRQVPGNTIYF	TGTGCCACCCTCCGACAGGTCCCTGGAAACACCATATATTTT
14	.	.	TRBV3-1/TRBV3-2	TRBJ2-1	CASSQTSTYNEQFF	TGTGCCAGCAGCCAGACCAGTACCTACAATGAGCAGTTCTTC
13	.	.	TRBV7-2	TRBJ2-3	CASTSRSTDTQYF	TGTGCCAGCACCTCCAGGAGCACAGATACGCAGTATTTT
16	.	TRBD1	TRBV2	TRBJ2-3	CASSDKTGGVQDTQYF	TGTGCCAGCAGTGATAAAACAGGGGGTGTACAAGATACGCAGTATTTT